A single sample gave rise to the 6 T cell receptor beta chains below, sequenced in a study of control samples from healthy donors and cancer patients (dated by TCRdb to 2018 to 2020). The receptor library was made with the immunoSEQ multiplex PCR assay. Here the immuneACCESS table is served through TCRdb, limited to in-frame sequences with V and J called. Missing clones are a known gap in these copies; in checked studies unresolved V genes cover under half, and the rest lacks a known reason. The sample table holds 150,000 or so clones, of which roughly 94% were seen once. Approximately 5.5% of the sample belongs to the ten largest clones. The material sequenced was blood. Source of these receptors: a man aged 40-49 years in good health.

The chain links TRBV21-1 to TRBJ1-2; the table names TRBD1, a call not compared with the DNA. TRBV21-1 is a recognized pseudogene. The CDR3 length is 12 residues. CDR3 sequence reads: CASRGTGRGYTF. CDR3 nucleotides: TGTGCCAGCAGAGGGACAGGGCGAGGCTACACCTTC.

This clone has a single count. The chain's CDR3 is CASSHPDRGPNEKLFF. The CDR3 DNA reads as TGCGCCAGCAGCCATCCGGACAGGGGACCTAATGAAAAACTGTTTTTT. The chain employs TRBV4-1 and TRBJ1-4; 9 nucleotides match TRBD1. Germline loops: CDR1 MGHRA, CDR2 YSYEKL. With V trimmed by 3 bases and J by 3 bases, 5 bases remained unmatched. This CDR3 region has 16 residues.

This clone showed up just once. V gene TRBV11-3 combines with J gene TRBJ2-1; a possible D gene is TRBD2 (6 bases). Germline-derived CDR1 and CDR2 are SGHNT and YENEEA. Trimming shortened V by 1 base and J by 10 bases, and 8 bases separated the two germline ends. The length of the CDR3 is 12 residues. The CDR3 nucleotides are TGTGCCAGCAGCTTAGTTGGGGGGGAGCAGTTCTTC. It translates to CASSLVGGEQFF.

The V call is TRBV6-2 or TRBV6-3, the J call TRBJ2-3; 10 positions match TRBD2. Trimming at V came to 2 bases and at J to 2 bases, leaving 4 bases not matched to a gene. The CDR3 loop spans 16 amino acids. CDR1 and CDR2 from the germline V gene are MNHEY and SVGEGT. The CDR3: CASSYPSGGYTDTQYF. DNA of the CDR3: TGTGCCAGCAGTTACCCTAGCGGGGGATACACAGATACGCAGTATTTT.

This sequence joins TRBV28 and TRBJ1-2; D gene uncertain. The CDR3 is 16 amino acids. From germline, CDR1 is MDHEN and CDR2 SYDVKM. V gave up 3 bases and J gave up 4 bases, with 18 bases separating them. CDR3 loop: CASSLAQPQYSYGYTF. In nucleotides, the CDR3 is TGTGCCAGCAGTTTGGCCCAACCCCAGTATTCCTATGGCTACACCTTC.

This chain uses TRBV19 with TRBJ1-6; D is unclear. Germline V CDR1 and CDR2: LNHDA, SQIVND (reference sequence). V was shortened by 3 bases and J by 10 bases, with 13 bases between the two germline ends. This CDR3 spans 14 amino acids. CDR3 DNA sequence: TGTGCCAGTAGTATGGGCGGGGTACGATCACCCCTCCACTTT. This gives the protein CASSMGGVRSPLHF.